These 22 T cell receptor beta chains were sequenced from one sample in a study of blood T cells in healthy people across ages. The authors ran a second PCR of 7 to 11 cycles using a sample-barcoded 5' primer and a J-beta primer mix. One entry per CDR3 protein, called by TCRdb with MiXCR from the 5' RACE reads. The sample carries around 670,000 distinct CDR3 sequences, roughly 30% recorded once. The sequenced sample was blood. The receptors stem from a woman over 75 in good health.

Note on this clonotype: Possible read error: a much larger clone is one base away. V and J are TRBV21-1 and TRBJ2-3; the DNA was not used to check the table's D call, TRBD1. TRBV21-1 is reported as a pseudogene. There are 15 residues in the CDR3. The CDR3 DNA reads TGTGCCAGCAGCAAAGGGACAGGGGAGACAGATACGCAGTATTTT. Translating gives CASSKGTGETDTQYF.

There are many counts of this clonotype. The chain couples TRBV29-1 to TRBJ1-4, with 8 bases fitting TRBD1. The CDR3 totals 15 residues. The trim removed 6 bases at V and 8 bases at J, leaving 14 bases unmatched. Looked up from germline, CDR1 is SQVTM and CDR2 is ANQGSEA. The CDR3 coding sequence is TGCAGCGTCGTTATCGGACAGGGTGGCTCGGAAAAACTGTTTTTT. It codes for CSVVIGQGGSEKLFF.

For this clonotype: This could be a read error, since a much larger clone is one nucleotide away. The genes are TRBV11-2 and TRBJ1-1; D not certain. In germline, CDR1 is SGHAT, CDR2 FQNNGV. This CDR3 comprises 13 residues. CDR3 in amino acids: CASNLLSRAEAFF. CDR3 sequence (DNA): TGTGCCAGCAACTTACTCTCCCGGGCTGAAGCTTTCTTT.

CDR3 bases: TGCGCCAGCAGCTTGTTTGGGGTTTCCTACGAGCAGTACTTC. Translation gives CASSLFGVSYEQYF. V gene TRBV5-1 combines with J gene TRBJ2-4; no firm D call. The J call may be faulty, since TRBJ2-7 better matches the DNA end. In germline, CDR1 is SGHRS, CDR2 YFSETQ. The CDR3 sequence is 14 residues long.

The chain links TRBV12-3 or TRBV12-4 to TRBJ2-3; possibly TRBD2 for D (6 bases). The V gene lost 5 bases and the J gene lost 11 bases, with 23 bases spanning the gap. The CDR3 runs to 15 residues. CDR3: CASSRSGVGGEVQYF. The CDR3 DNA reads as TGTGCCAGCAGTCGTAGCGGAGTGGGCGGGGAGGTGCAGTATTTT.

In its sample, this clonotype was seen many times. This chain links TRBV20-1 with TRBJ2-1, with a weak D call TRBD1 (5 bases). Looked up from germline, CDR1 is DFQATT and CDR2 is SNEGSKA (reference sequence). The V and J ends lost 0 bases and 4 bases respectively, with 13 bases between them. The CDR3 runs to 15 residues. DNA of the CDR3: TGCAGTGCTAGAGATACAGGTTCCTTTTACAATGAGCAGTTCTTC. Protein sequence: CSARDTGSFYNEQFF.

The chain carries TRBV7-8 and TRBJ1-1; D perhaps matches TRBD1 (5 bases). CDR1 is SGHVS, CDR2 FQNEAQ, per germline. Trimming took 7 bases from V and 4 from J, leaving 16 bases between them. The CDR3 is 14 amino acids. DNA for the CDR3: TGTGCCAGCACTCCACGGGGGAAGGGCACTGAAGCTTTCTTT. Translation: CASTPRGKGTEAFF.

V is TRBV5-1 and J is TRBJ1-1, with a weak D call TRBD1 (5 bases). V dropped 4 bases and J dropped 2 bases, with 6 bases sitting between them. CDR3 length equals 12 residues. From germline, CDR1 is SGHRS and CDR2 YFSETQ. The CDR3 sequence: CASSRDNTEAFF. The CDR3 DNA reads TGCGCCAGCAGCCGGGACAACACTGAAGCTTTCTTT. The variable domain in full, completed from reference TRBV5-1 and TRBJ1-1, reads KAGVTQTPRYLIKTRGQQVTLSCSPISGHRSVSWYQQTPGQGLQFLFEYFSETQRNKGNFPGRFSGRQFSNSRSEMNVSTLELGDSALYLCASSRDNTEAFFGQGTRLTVV.

This clonotype came up many times. The rearrangement links TRBV12-3 or TRBV12-4 to TRBJ2-7; 10 bases align to TRBD1. V was clipped by 4 bases and J by 6 bases; unmatched bases: 6. CDR3 length equals 14 residues. In DNA form, the CDR3 reads TGTGCCAGCAGTTCCAACAGGGACAGGGGCGAGCAGTACTTC. As protein: CASSSNRDRGEQYF.

The rearrangement joins TRBV4-1 to TRBJ2-5; weak D call: TRBD1 (7 bases). The J call may be faulty, since TRBJ2-7 better matches the DNA end. Germline V gene data show CDR1 as MGHRA and CDR2 as YSYEKL. The CDR3 covers 17 residues. The CDR3 DNA reads as TGCGCCAGCAGCCGGAGGGGGCCGGGGTATGGCTCCTACGAGCAGTACTTC. Protein: CASSRRGPGYGSYEQYF.

This clonotype was seen at least ten times. This chain uses TRBV4-2 with TRBJ2-3; unclear D gene. Trimming took off 4 bases at V and 1 base at J, with 9 bases between the two ends. The CDR3 is 14 amino acids. Germline V lookup: CDR1 LGHNA, CDR2 YNFKEQ. CDR3 nucleotides: TGTGCCAGCAGCCCTCGGTGGGGCACAGATACGCAGTATTTT. It is translated as CASSPRWGTDTQYF.

The chain links TRBV2 to TRBJ2-7, with D maybe TRBD2 (6 bases). CDR3 size: 13 residues. With 11 bases removed from V and 0 bases from J, the gap between germline ends came to 14 bases. Looked up from germline, CDR1 is SNHLY and CDR2 is FYNNEI. This chain's CDR3 is CAGVVADSYEQYF. The CDR3 nucleotides read TGTGCCGGCGTCGTAGCGGACTCCTACGAGCAGTACTTC.

This clonotype was detected ten times or more. V and J are TRBV12-3 or TRBV12-4 and TRBJ2-7, with 8 bases lining up with TRBD2. V dropped 3 bases and J dropped 0; count of bases not matched to a gene: 1. This CDR3 has 14 residues. The CDR3 is CASSFGGGSYEQYF. CDR3 DNA sequence: TGTGCCAGCAGTTTCGGGGGGGGCTCCTACGAGCAGTACTTC.

This clonotype was picked up many times. The chain couples TRBV20-1 to TRBJ2-5; D not resolved. Trimming pared 0 bases from V and 5 bases from J, leaving 10 bases between. The CDR3 length is 13 residues. The germline gives CDR1 DFQATT, CDR2 SNEGSKA (reference sequence). CDR3 nucleotides: TGCAGTGCTAGAGATCAAGTCGGTGAGACCCAGTACTTC. It encodes CSARDQVGETQYF.

Turning to this clonotype: A much larger clonotype is one base distant, so this may be a read error. The J gene is TRBJ2-1, the V gene TRBV6-1; possible D gene TRBD1, 5 bases. V gave up 2 bases and J gave up 7 bases, with 18 bases separating them. The CDR3 length is 16 residues. Looked up from germline, CDR1 is MNHNS and CDR2 is SASEGT. CDR3 in DNA: TGTGCCAGCAGTGAAACCACAAGGGGCTCCTCTAATGAGCAGTTCTTC. Its translation: CASSETTRGSSNEQFF.

This clonotype was picked up many times. This chain uses TRBV2 with TRBJ2-1, with a weak D call TRBD2 (6 bases). This CDR3 is 14 amino acids long. V was pared by 3 bases and J by 8 bases, with 14 bases between. CDR1 SNHLY and CDR2 FYNNEI come from the germline V gene. In nucleotides, the CDR3 is TGTGCCAGCAGTGAGCTAGCGAGGGTCTATGAGCAGTTCTTC. It is translated as CASSELARVYEQFF.

This clonotype was seen at least ten times. V gene TRBV10-3 combines with J gene TRBJ1-2; 8 nucleotides line up with TRBD1. The CDR3 extends over 15 amino acids. CDR1 is ENHRY, CDR2 SYGVKD, per germline. With 7 bases clipped from V and 1 base from J, the junction kept 8 bases outside the gene matches. CDR3 protein: CAINLQGENNYGYTF. Written as DNA, the CDR3 is TGTGCCATCAATTTACAGGGGGAGAATAACTATGGCTACACCTTC.

This clonotype was seen many times. The chain recombines TRBV12-3 or TRBV12-4 with TRBJ1-2; D uncertain. Trimming took 5 bases from V and 6 from J, leaving 13 bases between them. This CDR3 has 13 residues. The DNA of the CDR3 is TGTGCCAGCAGTCCTCGGAGAAGCGATGGCTACACCTTC. Protein product: CASSPRRSDGYTF.

This clonotype was picked up many times. This chain connects TRBV14 to TRBJ2-7, with D possibly being TRBD1 (6 bases). V lost 0 bases and J lost 9, with 15 bases in between. The CDR3 is 14 amino acids. Germline V CDR1 and CDR2: SGHDN, FVKESK. The CDR3 here is CASSQDRRGTAQYF. CDR3 nucleotides: TGTGCCAGCAGCCAAGATCGCAGGGGAACGGCGCAGTACTTC. Looking up the rest from reference TRBV14 and TRBJ2-7 gives the full variable domain: EAGVTQFPSHSVIEKGQTVTLRCDPISGHDNLYWYRRVMGKEIKFLLHFVKESKQDESGMPNNRFLAERTGGTYSTLKVQPAELEDSGVYFCASSQDRRGTAQYFGPGTRLTVT.

Ten or more counts support this clonotype. The chain employs TRBV18 and TRBJ1-2; D gene ambiguous. The CDR3 spans 14 residues. V was shortened by 6 bases and J by 8 bases, with 19 bases between the two germline ends. The germline V gene has CDR1 KGHSH and CDR2 LQKENI. CDR3 in DNA: TGTGCCAGCTCCTCTGGACCCCTGGACGGCGGCTACACCTTC. This gives the protein CASSSGPLDGGYTF. Based on the CDR3 plus reference TRBV18 and TRBJ1-2, the full variable domain is NAGVMQNPRHLVRRRGQEARLRCSPMKGHSHVYWYRQLPEEGLKFMVYLQKENIIDESGMPKERFSAEFPKEGPSILRIQQVVRGDSAAYFCASSSGPLDGGYTFGSGTRLTVV.

This clonotype was seen ten or more times. The rearrangement joins TRBV28 to TRBJ2-7; TRBD1 aligns across 9 bases. Germline assignment: CDR1 MDHEN and CDR2 SYDVKM. With V trimmed by 2 bases and J by 2 bases, 7 bases remained unmatched. The CDR3 has 16 residues. The CDR3 spells CASSLIPGTGTYEQYF. In DNA, the CDR3 is TGTGCCAGCAGTTTAATACCCGGGACAGGGACCTACGAGCAGTACTTC.

The J gene is TRBJ2-3, the V gene TRBV12-3 or TRBV12-4; D is perhaps TRBD2 (6 bases). CDR3 length: 15 residues. With 3 bases removed from V and 0 bases from J, the gap between germline ends came to 10 bases. The CDR3 nucleotides are TGTGCCAGCAGTTTTAGCGGCCAGAGCACAGATACGCAGTATTTT. Its protein is CASSFSGQSTDTQYF.